These 20 T cell receptor beta chains share one sample of origin, sequenced in a study of regulatory T cells in long-lasting Graves disease. As to time point: newly diagnosed GD, antithyroid drugs for less than 3 months. PBMCs provided the RNA from which the TCR library was made. Arm-PCR with iRepertoire HTBI primers amplified the CDR3 regions for these TCR beta libraries. TCRdb redid the calling of the multiplex PCR reads with MiXCR, one entry per CDR3 protein. This sample has more than 300,000 distinct CDR3 sequences, with roughly a sixth found just once. Sequenced material: peripheral blood mononuclear cells (PBMCs), taken at new diagnosis, from a patient treated with antithyroid drugs. The receptor set was obtained from a female donor with Graves disease.

In its sample, this clonotype was seen many times. This rearrangement joins TRBV3-1 to TRBJ1-1, with D tentatively TRBD1 (6 bases). Looked up from germline, CDR1 is LGHDT and CDR2 is YNNKEL (reference sequence). V was cut by 2 bases and J by 2 bases, with 9 bases left in between. This CDR3 is 14 amino acids long. The CDR3 DNA reads TGTGCCAGCAGCCAAATGGACAGCAACACTGAAGCTTTCTTT. Amino acids: CASSQMDSNTEAFF.

This clonotype was recorded at least ten times. V and J are TRBV3-1 and TRBJ1-2; TRBD1 matches 7 bases. This CDR3 is built from 17 residues. The V segment lost 1 base and the J segment 3 bases; nucleotides outside the gene matches: 11. Germline V gene sequence: CDR1 LGHDT, CDR2 YNNKEL (reference sequence). CDR3: CASSQGYIDRDYYGYTF. The CDR3 nucleotides are TGTGCCAGCAGCCAAGGTTATATTGACAGGGACTACTATGGCTACACCTTC.

The table lists this clonotype with a few counts. The chain has TRBV19 and TRBJ2-1, with 15 bases lining up with TRBD2. The CDR3 is 16 amino acids. CDR1 LNHDA and CDR2 SQIVND come from the germline V gene (reference sequence). J was trimmed by 5 bases and V by 5 bases; bases with no gene match: 4. In DNA, the CDR3 is TGTGCCAGTAGTCGGGGGACTAGCGGGAGGAACAATGAGCAGTTCTTC. It encodes CASSRGTSGRNNEQFF.

This clonotype was counted at least ten times. The chain carries TRBV5-1 and TRBJ1-5, with no clear D. Germline CDR1 SGHRS, CDR2 YFSETQ. CDR3 length: 14 residues. V was clipped by 0 bases and J by 1 base, with 5 bases between them. In DNA form, the CDR3 reads TGCGCCAGCAGCTTGGATGGAAGCAATCAGCCCCAGCATTTT. It yields the protein CASSLDGSNQPQHF.

The V gene is TRBV6-1, the J gene TRBJ1-5; D may be TRBD1 (5 bases). V was shortened by 1 base and J by 0 bases, with 10 bases between the two germline ends. The germline gives CDR1 MNHNS, CDR2 SASEGT. The CDR3 loop spans 16 amino acids. CDR3 region: CASSEGTPYSNQPQHF. The CDR3, as DNA: TGTGCCAGCAGTGAAGGGACACCATATAGCAATCAGCCCCAGCATTTT.

In regard to this clonotype: This clone may be a read error of a much larger clone one base away. The V and J genes are TRBV6-2 or TRBV6-3 and TRBJ2-1; TRBD2 aligns across 8 bases. The CDR3 has 15 residues. Germline V gene lookup returns CDR1 MNHEY and CDR2 SVGEGT. CDR3 coding DNA: TGTACCAGCAGTGAAGGTGGGACTAGGTATGGTGAGCAGTTCTTC. This encodes CTSSEGGTRYGEQFF.

The chain has TRBV15 and TRBJ1-4, with D perhaps TRBD1 (5 bases). CDR1 is LNHNV, CDR2 YYDKDF, per germline (reference sequence). With 6 bases removed from V and 8 bases from J, the gap between germline ends came to 13 bases. The CDR3 has 13 residues. This CDR3 reads CATRPGLGEKLFF. CDR3 in DNA: TGTGCCACCAGGCCGGGACTTGGAGAAAAACTGTTTTTT.

This clonotype came up a few times. This chain uses TRBV5-8 with TRBJ1-1; no clear D. CDR3 length equals 14 residues. Trimming pared 4 bases from V and 1 base from J, leaving 11 bases between. Germline CDR1 and CDR2: SGHTS and YDEGEE. The CDR3 reads CASSPRQPNTEAFF. The CDR3, as DNA: TGTGCCAGCAGCCCCCGGCAGCCGAACACTGAAGCTTTCTTT. The full variable domain, its missing parts supplied by reference TRBV5-8 and TRBJ1-1, is EAGVTQSPTHLIKTRGQQATLRCSPISGHTSVYWYQQALGLGLQFLLWYDEGEERNRGNFPPRFSGRQFPNYSSELNVNALELEDSALYLCASSPRQPNTEAFFGQGTRLTVV.

The table lists this clonotype with many counts. The gene calls are TRBV2 and TRBJ1-5; TRBD1 aligns across 9 bases. From germline, CDR1 is SNHLY and CDR2 FYNNEI. Unmatched junction bases numbered 5, after V lost 4 bases and J lost 7 bases. This CDR3 comprises 14 residues. CDR3 DNA sequence: TGTGCCAGCAGTGGTGGGACAGGGAACCAGCCCCAGCATTTT. This codes for CASSGGTGNQPQHF.

This clonotype came up many times. The chain joins TRBV6-2 or TRBV6-3 to TRBJ2-5; D unresolved. The CDR3 covers 14 residues. Germline CDR1 MNHEY, CDR2 SVGEGT. V was clipped by 0 bases and J by 2 bases, with 7 bases between them. The CDR3 sequence: CASSYSPTQETQYF. CDR3 nucleotide sequence: TGTGCCAGCAGTTACTCGCCTACTCAAGAGACCCAGTACTTC.

This chain links TRBV4-3 with TRBJ1-5; D not resolved. Trimming took off 0 bases at V and 3 bases at J, with 9 bases between the two ends. Germline V lookup: CDR1 LGHNA, CDR2 YSLEER. The CDR3 is 15 residues long. The CDR3 nucleotides read TGCGCCAGCAGCCAAGATGTAACAGTCAATCAGCCCCAGCATTTT. It is translated as CASSQDVTVNQPQHF.

V usage is TRBV20-1 and J usage is TRBJ2-5, with 12 bases fitting TRBD2. CDR1 DFQATT and CDR2 SNEGSKA come from the germline V gene (reference sequence). CDR3 size: 15 residues. V shed 5 bases and J 7 bases; nucleotides not matched to a gene: 11. The CDR3 loop is CSAFSRLAGVGTQYF. CDR3 in DNA: TGCAGTGCTTTTTCACGACTAGCGGGAGTAGGGACCCAGTACTTC.

This chain joins TRBV7-8 and TRBJ2-1, with 11 bases identical to TRBD2. The CDR3 consists of 16 residues. The germline V gene has CDR1 SGHVS and CDR2 FQNEAQ. V lost 6 bases and J lost 7; bases outside the gene matches: 11. Here the CDR3 DNA reads TGTGCCAGCAGATTTCAACTAGCGGGGGACGGGAATGAGCAGTTCTTC. Translated: CASRFQLAGDGNEQFF.

In this sample, this clonotype turned up many times. The chain joins TRBV7-3 to TRBJ2-3, with a tentative D call TRBD1 (6 bases). The germline CDR1 and CDR2 sequences are SGHTA and FQGTGA. The CDR3 has 15 residues. Trimming shortened V by 2 bases and J by 0 bases, and 9 bases separated the two germline ends. The CDR3 nucleotides read TGTGCCAGCAGCTTACTAGGACAGAGCACAGATACGCAGTATTTT. Protein product: CASSLLGQSTDTQYF.

This clonotype came up many times. V is TRBV24-1 and J is TRBJ1-4, with D perhaps TRBD1 (6 bases). The CDR3 covers 14 residues. Trimming removed 7 bases from V and 8 bases from J, with 16 bases in between. CDR1 is KGHDR and CDR2 is SFDVKD in the germline V gene. CDR3: CATSDSKGGEKLFF. In DNA form, the CDR3 reads TGTGCCACCAGCGACTCGAAGGGGGGAGAAAAACTGTTTTTT.

This clonotype was recorded many times. The chain has TRBV6-2 or TRBV6-3 and TRBJ2-5; 9 bases agree with TRBD2. CDR1 and CDR2 from the germline V gene are MNHEY and SVGEGT. The junction had 9 bases not matched to a gene; V was cut back by 5 bases and J by 2 bases. The length of the CDR3 is 16 residues. The CDR3 region has the DNA TGTGCCAGCAGTCAAAAAAGCGGGGGGATACAAGAGACCCAGTACTTC. Translated, it gives CASSQKSGGIQETQYF.

This clonotype has a single count. The rearrangement joins TRBV20-1 to TRBJ2-5; D gene ambiguous. The tail of the sequence fits TRBJ2-1 better, so the J call may be wrong. The CDR3 extends over 16 amino acids. Germline CDR1 and CDR2: DFQATT and SNEGSKA (reference sequence). For the CDR3, the DNA is TGCAGTGCCCGCGACCATCACGGGTCCCCTTACAATGAGCAGTTCTTC. Translating it yields CSARDHHGSPYNEQFF.

This clonotype came up many times. This chain joins TRBV5-1 and TRBJ1-5; possibly TRBD1 for D (6 bases). Germline CDR1 is SGHRS and CDR2 is YFSETQ. Trimming removed 3 bases at V and 5 bases at J, with 15 bases between. The length of the CDR3 is 15 residues. The DNA for the CDR3 is TGCGCCAGCAGCTCCGAGGGGGGTCCCTATCAGCCCCAGCATTTT. As protein: CASSSEGGPYQPQHF.

J is TRBJ2-2 and V is TRBV12-3 or TRBV12-4; the match to TRBD2 covers 13 bases. The CDR3 has 18 amino acids. V dropped 6 bases and J dropped 6; count of bases not matched to a gene: 13. The CDR3 nucleotides read TGTGCCAGCAGCCGTACCTTACTAGCGGGAGGGCCTGCCGGGGAGCTGTTTTTT. It encodes CASSRTLLAGGPAGELFF.

This clonotype was seen many times. This chain links TRBV28 with TRBJ2-7, with D unresolved. The CDR3 consists of 11 residues. CDR1 and CDR2 from the germline V gene are MDHEN and SYDVKM. V lost 8 bases to trimming and J lost 4 bases, with 9 bases between them. This chain's CDR3 is CASHSWYEQYF. CDR3 DNA: TGTGCCAGCCACTCATGGTACGAGCAGTACTTC.